This TCR beta chain emerged from a study of metastatic and nonmetastatic thyroid tumors. Overall study: Samples came from malignant and benign thyroid patients, and repertoires were compared across blood and tumor or nodule tissue.

This clone was counted a few times. Its antigen is not identified. A much more abundant neighbour one base away suggests this may be a read error. Before thyroid surgery, none of the patients had received any treatment. CDR3 size: 14 residues. V was pared by 10 bases and J by 1 base, with 16 bases between. Germline V lookup: CDR1 MDHEN, CDR2 SYDVKM. In the authors' workflow: Across clinicopathological groups, CDR3 differences served as the basis for building a distant-metastasis classifier for papillary thyroid cancer. TCRdb reprocessed the PCR reads using MiXCR. None of the V and J calls come from the authors' own analysis; TCRdb made them. The profile shows around 26,000 clones, around an eighth of them singletons. General study points: Benign nodules were reported to have significantly lower TCR beta diversity than malignant thyroid tumors, in blood and tumor.

This sequence originates from a female donor with papillary thyroid cancer or a benign thyroid nodule (not recorded which). Some clones in this sample may be carry-over from other donors' samples. Sample: blood. The chain is built from TRBV28 and TRBJ1-1; weak D call: TRBD1 (5 bases). The DNA for the CDR3 is TGTGCCACCAACCCCCCCGGGGGGAACACTGAAGCTTTCTTT. Protein: CATNPPGGNTEAFF. The variable domain in full, completed from reference TRBV28 and TRBJ1-1, reads DVKVTQSSRYLVKRTGEKVFLECVQDMDHENMFWYRQDPGLGLRLIYFSYDVKMKEKGDIPEGYSVSREKKERFSLILESASTNQTSMYLCATNPPGGNTEAFFGQGTRLTVV.